These 26 T cell receptor beta chains originate from one sample sequenced in a study of T cells after yellow fever vaccination. TCRdb itself ran the 5' RACE reads through MiXCR, one entry per CDR3 protein. The sample has about 300,000 distinct CDR3 sequences; roughly 4% are singletons. The sample consisted of PBMCs, taken 5 days after the yellow fever booster vaccination. The receptors come from a man aged 18 to 35 who received the YFV17D yellow fever vaccine.

This clonotype was seen at least ten times. The CDR3 here is CASSPSQIGTAYEQYF. The CDR3, as DNA: TGTGCCAGCAGCCCTAGCCAGATAGGGACAGCCTACGAGCAGTACTTC. The chain combines TRBV7-9 with TRBJ2-7, with 7 bases fitting TRBD1. V trimming: 5 bases; J trimming: 2 bases; junction bases outside the gene matches: 12. CDR1 and CDR2 from the germline V gene are SEHNR and FQNEAQ (reference sequence). The length of the CDR3 is 16 residues.

The chain has TRBV7-6 and TRBJ2-6, with D possibly TRBD2 on 5 matching bases. V lost 11 bases and J 11 bases, leaving 19 bases between the germline ends. This CDR3 region has 13 residues. Per germline, CDR1 SGHVS and CDR2 FNYEAQ. CDR3 nucleotide sequence: TGTGCCTCCCACGAGGGTAATCTAGACGTCCTGACTTTC. Protein product: CASHEGNLDVLTF.

This clonotype has a count of ten or more. The chain recombines TRBV4-1 with TRBJ1-1; D is possibly TRBD1 (5 bases). CDR1 is MGHRA, CDR2 YSYEKL, per germline. Trimming took 1 base from V and 7 from J, leaving 7 bases between them. The CDR3 has 12 amino acids. The CDR3 coding sequence is TGCGCCAGCAGCCAAGGGGGGGTTGAAGCTTTCTTT. Translation: CASSQGGVEAFF.

Many counts were recorded for this clonotype. CDR3 in DNA: TGTGCCAGCAGTCAGGGGGCTCAGCCCCAGCATTTT. Translating gives CASSQGAQPQHF. The V gene is TRBV4-2, the J gene TRBJ1-5, with 8 positions matching TRBD1. The CDR3 loop spans 12 amino acids. V shed 6 bases, J shed 6 bases, and the junction held 1 base outside the gene matches. CDR1 LGHNA and CDR2 YNFKEQ come from the germline V gene.

This clonotype occurred many times. The genes are TRBV5-1 and TRBJ2-1; 12 nucleotides align to TRBD2. The length of the CDR3 is 19 residues. Germline V gene data show CDR1 as SGHRS and CDR2 as YFSETQ. J gave up 3 bases and V 0 bases, and 10 bases lay outside the gene matches. The CDR3 DNA sequence: TGCGCCAGCAGCTTGGTTAGTCTAGCGGGGGGGCTGGTCTACAATGAGCAGTTCTTC. The encoded protein is CASSLVSLAGGLVYNEQFF.

This chain joins TRBV7-2 and TRBJ1-2; no reliable D call. The CDR3 consists of 15 residues. V lost 2 bases to trimming and J lost 4 bases, with 14 bases between them. Germline V lookup: CDR1 SGHTA, CDR2 FQGNSA. The CDR3 loop reads CASSLIEGPSYGYTF. DNA for the CDR3: TGTGCCAGCAGCTTAATAGAGGGTCCTTCCTATGGCTACACCTTC.

This clonotype was seen ten or more times. The V and J genes are TRBV6-2 or TRBV6-3 and TRBJ2-5; no clear D gene. The CDR3 has 12 amino acids. CDR1 MNHEY and CDR2 SVGEGT come from the germline V gene. Trimming took 5 bases from V and 8 from J, leaving 12 bases between them. CDR3 loop: CASSPRLGTQYF. DNA of the CDR3: TGTGCCAGCAGTCCCCGTTTGGGCACCCAGTACTTC.

The gene calls are TRBV4-1 and TRBJ2-3; 8 bases fit TRBD1. CDR3 length: 14 residues. Germline-derived CDR1 and CDR2 are MGHRA and YSYEKL. V gave up 4 bases and J gave up 4 bases; unmatched junction bases: 4. The CDR3: CASSRGQGPDTQYF. Written as DNA, the CDR3 is TGCGCCAGCAGCCGTGGACAGGGACCAGATACGCAGTATTTT.

This clonotype has at least ten counts. The genes are TRBV7-3 and TRBJ1-1, with unresolved D. The CDR3 sequence is 14 residues long. Trimming took 2 bases from V and 4 from J, leaving 11 bases between them. CDR1 is SGHTA and CDR2 is FQGTGA in the germline V gene. The CDR3 reads CASSLYPGITEAFF. The CDR3 nucleotides read TGTGCCAGCAGCTTATACCCTGGGATCACTGAAGCTTTCTTT.

The sample holds a few counts of this clonotype. The rearrangement uses TRBV20-1 and TRBJ1-2; D ambiguous. The germline gives CDR1 DFQATT, CDR2 SNEGSKA (reference sequence). Trimming left V 1 base short and J 5 bases short, with 11 bases between. The CDR3 totals 13 residues. CDR3 region: CSARVQQFYGYTF. DNA of the CDR3: TGCAGTGCTAGAGTACAGCAGTTTTATGGCTACACCTTC.

This clonotype was found many times. The chain couples TRBV30 to TRBJ1-6; possibly TRBD1 for D (6 bases). Germline-derived CDR1 and CDR2 are GTSNPN and SVGIG (reference sequence). This CDR3 contains 13 residues. V lost 2 bases to trimming and J lost 8 bases, with 10 bases between them. The CDR3: CAWSLDSYSPLHF. As DNA, the CDR3 is TGTGCCTGGAGTCTGGACAGTTATTCACCCCTCCACTTT.

This clonotype was detected a few times. J is TRBJ2-4 and V is TRBV20-1; 7 bases align to TRBD1. J lost 1 base, V lost 6 bases, and 6 bases had no gene match. CDR3 length equals 14 residues. Germline assignment: CDR1 DFQATT and CDR2 SNEGSKA (reference sequence). CDR3 in DNA: TGCAGTGCGGGACGACAGGGTGCCAAAAACATTCAGTACTTC. Its protein is CSAGRQGAKNIQYF.

This clonotype was seen only a few times. This chain connects TRBV6-6 to TRBJ2-1; 11 nucleotides align to TRBD2. The V and J ends lost 2 bases and 4 bases, in that order; junction bases with no gene match: 4. The V gene's germline CDR1 is MNHNY and CDR2 SVGAGI (reference sequence). The CDR3 runs 16 residues. For the CDR3, the DNA is TGTGCCAGCAGTTACCCACCTAGCGGGGGGTACAATGAGCAGTTCTTC. Translating it yields CASSYPPSGGYNEQFF.

This clonotype was seen repeatedly, ten times or more. This chain connects TRBV20-1 to TRBJ2-3, with 10 bases aligning to TRBD2. V shed 3 bases, J shed 4 bases, and the junction held 16 bases outside the gene matches. The CDR3 loop spans 18 amino acids. Germline V lookup: CDR1 DFQATT, CDR2 SNEGSKA (reference sequence). Here the CDR3 DNA reads TGCAGTGCTAGGGTTGCCCAGCGGGGGGGCCAGTCTGCAGATACGCAGTATTTT. Its protein is CSARVAQRGGQSADTQYF.

DNA of the CDR3: TGTGCCACCAGCAGAGACCGGGACAGCGATGGCTACACCTTC. Translation: CATSRDRDSDGYTF. V usage is TRBV15 and J usage is TRBJ1-2, with TRBD1 matching over 7 bases. CDR1 and CDR2 from the germline V gene are LNHNV and YYDKDF (reference sequence). The V and J ends lost 0 bases and 6 bases, in that order; junction bases with no gene match: 4. The CDR3 has 14 amino acids.

This clonotype was counted many times. The chain is built from TRBV5-1 and TRBJ1-1; 8 bases match TRBD1. The CDR3 spans 16 residues. The junction had 8 bases not matched to a gene; V was cut back by 1 base and J by 3 bases. The germline V gene encodes CDR1 SGHRS and CDR2 YFSETQ. CDR3 sequence (DNA): TGCGCCAGCAGCTTGCGGGCAGGGGGCGGTGACACTGAAGCTTTCTTT. This sequence encodes CASSLRAGGGDTEAFF.

This clonotype has a handful of counts. This chain connects TRBV12-3 or TRBV12-4 to TRBJ2-2; 7 positions agree with TRBD2. V lost 5 bases and J lost 6; bases outside the gene matches: 3. This CDR3 is 13 amino acids long. The CDR3 region has the DNA TGTGCCAGCAGTATGACTAGCTCCGGGGAGCTGTTTTTT. The encoded protein is CASSMTSSGELFF.

V and J are TRBV4-2 and TRBJ2-3; D is possibly TRBD1 (6 bases). V was cut by 3 bases and J by 0 bases, with 10 bases left in between. The CDR3 runs 15 residues. Germline CDR1 reads LGHNA; CDR2 reads YNFKEQ. The CDR3 DNA is TGTGCCAGCAGCCACGGACAGCAAAGCACAGATACGCAGTATTTT. It translates to CASSHGQQSTDTQYF.

This clonotype showed up just a few times. This chain connects TRBV9 to TRBJ1-2; D is unclear. CDR1 and CDR2 from the germline V gene are SGDLS and YYNGEE. The length of the CDR3 is 16 residues. V lost 0 bases to trimming and J lost 0 bases, with 12 bases between them. The CDR3 region is CASSVEWRTANYGYTF. CDR3 DNA sequence: TGTGCCAGCAGCGTAGAATGGAGGACGGCTAACTATGGCTACACCTTC.

The V gene is TRBV7-2, the J gene TRBJ1-2; D perhaps matches TRBD1 (5 bases). Germline values: CDR1 SGHTA, CDR2 FQGNSA. This CDR3 has 15 residues. Trimming removed 5 bases at V and 4 bases at J, with 17 bases between. CDR3 DNA: TGTGCCAGCAGCCCATTGGGGGTCTCCTCCTATGGCTACACCTTC. It yields the protein CASSPLGVSSYGYTF.

Many counts were recorded for this clonotype. The rearrangement joins TRBV21-1 to TRBJ1-2; no DNA check was done on the table's D call, TRBD1. TRBV21-1 corresponds to a pseudogene. This CDR3 is built from 18 residues. The CDR3 reads CASSLKGLTGATNYGYTF. CDR3 sequence (DNA): TGTGCCAGCAGCCTCAAGGGGTTGACAGGGGCAACGAACTATGGCTACACCTTC.

The J gene is TRBJ2-3, the V gene TRBV10-3; weak D call: TRBD1 (6 bases). Germline loops: CDR1 ENHRY, CDR2 SYGVKD. The V end lost 5 bases, the J end lost 0 bases, and 15 bases lay between the germline ends. This CDR3 is built from 16 residues. For the CDR3, the DNA is TGTGCCATCAGTAAAACCGGGACATCTAGCACAGATACGCAGTATTTT. It translates to CAISKTGTSSTDTQYF.

This clonotype came up many times. The chain employs TRBV7-2 and TRBJ2-3; D possibly corresponds to TRBD1 (6 bases). The germline CDR1 and CDR2 sequences are SGHTA and FQGNSA. V was trimmed by 4 bases and J by 0 bases, leaving 11 bases between them. The CDR3 spans 15 residues. CDR3 sequence: CASSSSGVSTDTQYF. The CDR3 DNA reads TGTGCCAGCAGCTCCTCAGGGGTTAGCACAGATACGCAGTATTTT.

Many counts were recorded for this clonotype. The J gene is TRBJ1-1, the V gene TRBV6-5, with 7 bases aligning to TRBD1. Trimming cost V 5 bases and J 11 bases; bases outside gene matches: 8. This CDR3 region has 12 residues. Germline CDR1 reads MNHEY; CDR2 reads SVGAGI. The CDR3 protein is CASSPTGVWAFF. CDR3 in DNA: TGTGCCAGCAGTCCTACAGGGGTCTGGGCTTTCTTT.

This clonotype was found many times. The rearrangement joins TRBV25-1 to TRBJ2-5, with D perhaps TRBD2 (6 bases). This CDR3 region has 16 residues. V lost 3 bases, J lost 2 bases, and 16 bases lay in between. The germline gives CDR1 MGHDK, CDR2 SYGVNS. CDR3 in DNA: TGTGCCAGCAGTGATGCGGGGCGGGGTAAACAAGAGACCCAGTACTTC. This gives the protein CASSDAGRGKQETQYF.

V usage is TRBV5-4 and J usage is TRBJ2-5; D may be TRBD2 (6 bases). The CDR3 consists of 15 residues. Germline-derived CDR1 and CDR2 are SGHNT and YYREEE (reference sequence). V was trimmed by 3 bases and J by 3 bases, leaving 15 bases between them. The CDR3 spells CASSSPGLREETQYF. DNA of the CDR3: TGTGCCAGCAGCTCACCGGGACTCAGAGAAGAGACCCAGTACTTC.